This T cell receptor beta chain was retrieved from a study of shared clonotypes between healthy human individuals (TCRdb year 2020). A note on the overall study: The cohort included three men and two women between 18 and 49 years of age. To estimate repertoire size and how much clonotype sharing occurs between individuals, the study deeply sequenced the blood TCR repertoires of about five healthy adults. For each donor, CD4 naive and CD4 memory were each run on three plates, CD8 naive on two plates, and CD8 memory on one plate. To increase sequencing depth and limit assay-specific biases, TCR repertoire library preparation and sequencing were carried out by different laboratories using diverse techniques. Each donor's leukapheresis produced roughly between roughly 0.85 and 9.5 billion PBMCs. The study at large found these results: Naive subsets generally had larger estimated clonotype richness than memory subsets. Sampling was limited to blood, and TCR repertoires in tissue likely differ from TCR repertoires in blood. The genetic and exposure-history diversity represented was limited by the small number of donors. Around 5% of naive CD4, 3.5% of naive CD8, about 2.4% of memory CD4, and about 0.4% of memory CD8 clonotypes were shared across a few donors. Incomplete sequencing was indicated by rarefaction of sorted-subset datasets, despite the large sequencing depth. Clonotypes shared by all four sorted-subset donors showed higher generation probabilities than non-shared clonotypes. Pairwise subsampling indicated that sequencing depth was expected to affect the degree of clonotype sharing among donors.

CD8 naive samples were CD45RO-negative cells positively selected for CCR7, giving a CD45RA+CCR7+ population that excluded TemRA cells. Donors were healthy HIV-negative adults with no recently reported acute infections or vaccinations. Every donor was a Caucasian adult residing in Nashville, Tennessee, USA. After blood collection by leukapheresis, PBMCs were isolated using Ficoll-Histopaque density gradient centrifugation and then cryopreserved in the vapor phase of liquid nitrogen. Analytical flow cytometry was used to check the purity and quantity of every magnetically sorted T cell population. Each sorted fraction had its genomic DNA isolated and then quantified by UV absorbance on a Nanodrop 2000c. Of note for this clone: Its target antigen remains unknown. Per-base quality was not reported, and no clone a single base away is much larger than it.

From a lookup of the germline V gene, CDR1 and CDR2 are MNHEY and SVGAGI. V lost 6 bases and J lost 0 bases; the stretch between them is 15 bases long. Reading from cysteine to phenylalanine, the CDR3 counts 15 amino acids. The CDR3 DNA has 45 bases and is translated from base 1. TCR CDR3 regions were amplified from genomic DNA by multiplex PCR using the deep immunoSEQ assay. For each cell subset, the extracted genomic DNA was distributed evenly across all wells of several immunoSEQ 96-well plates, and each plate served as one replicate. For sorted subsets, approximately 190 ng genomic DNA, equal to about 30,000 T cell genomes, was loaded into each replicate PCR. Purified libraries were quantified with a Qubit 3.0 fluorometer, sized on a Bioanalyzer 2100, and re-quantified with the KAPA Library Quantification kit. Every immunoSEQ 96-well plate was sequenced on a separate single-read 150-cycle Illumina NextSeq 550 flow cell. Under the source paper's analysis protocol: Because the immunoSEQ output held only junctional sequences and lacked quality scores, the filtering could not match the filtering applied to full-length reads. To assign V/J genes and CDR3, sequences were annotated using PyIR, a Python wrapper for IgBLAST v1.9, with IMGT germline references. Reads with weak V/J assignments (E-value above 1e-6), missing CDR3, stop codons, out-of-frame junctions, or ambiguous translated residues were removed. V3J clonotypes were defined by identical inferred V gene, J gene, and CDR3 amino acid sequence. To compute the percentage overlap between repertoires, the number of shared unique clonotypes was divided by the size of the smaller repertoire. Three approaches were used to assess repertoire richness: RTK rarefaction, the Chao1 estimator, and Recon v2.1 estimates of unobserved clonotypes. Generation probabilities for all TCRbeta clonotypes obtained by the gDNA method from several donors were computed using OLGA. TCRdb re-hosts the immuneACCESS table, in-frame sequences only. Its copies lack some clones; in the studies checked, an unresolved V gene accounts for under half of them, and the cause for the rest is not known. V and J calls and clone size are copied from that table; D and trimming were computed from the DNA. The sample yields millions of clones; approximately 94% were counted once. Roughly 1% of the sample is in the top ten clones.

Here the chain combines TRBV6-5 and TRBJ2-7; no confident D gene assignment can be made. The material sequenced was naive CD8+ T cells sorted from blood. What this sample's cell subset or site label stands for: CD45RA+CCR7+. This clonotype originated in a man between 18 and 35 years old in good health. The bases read TGTGCCAGCAGCCCCTACAGTTTTAACTCCTACGAGCAGTACTTC. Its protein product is CASSPYSFNSYEQYF.